This is a list of T cell receptor beta chains from one sample in a study of OX40 agonist ivuxolimab in advanced cancers. Here immunoSEQ multiplex PCR was the method, and the copy in TCRdb shows in-frame clones only, minus some. The data show about 77,000 clones, roughly 80% seen once. The source material was CD4+ or CD8+ T cells sorted from blood, sampled in a trial of the OX40 agonist ivuxolimab. Receptors originate from an adult with an advanced solid tumor such as melanoma, head and neck, liver or kidney cancer. CDR3s include the opening cysteine and the closing phenylalanine or tryptophan. The D gene is left open where the match is weak. Expanded clones are given a class, and other clones once, few, many or no size at all.

v_call	d_call	j_call	clone_size	cdr3_nt	cdr3_aa
TRBV5-5	-	TRBJ1-1	-	TGTGCCAGCAGCCAAGATATCGGCGGGGGGTTCCCTGAAGCTTTCTTT	CASSQDIGGGFPEAFF
TRBV7-6	-	TRBJ2-2	-	TGTGCCAGCAGCTTAGGTTATGGGGGCACCGGGGAGCTGTTTTTT	CASSLGYGGTGELFF
TRBV2	-	TRBJ1-4	-	TGTGCCAGCAGTCTGGGCAGGGAGTCTGAAAAACTGTTTTTT	CASSLGRESEKLFF
TRBV5-4	-	TRBJ1-1	-	TGTGCCAGCAGTTACGATTCAGGAGGTGTCGGCACTGAAGCTTTCTTT	CASSYDSGGVGTEAFF
TRBV6-5	-	TRBJ1-2	-	TGTGCCAGCAGTTACACCCTTTCGAGCTATGGCTACACCTTC	CASSYTLSSYGYTF
TRBV14	-	TRBJ2-7	-	TGTGCCAGCAGCCAAGAAGCGACAAGAATTCCCTACGAGCAGTACTTC	CASSQEATRIPYEQYF
TRBV5-1	-	TRBJ1-3	-	TGCGCCAGCAGCATCGACCAAAACACCATATATTTT	CASSIDQNTIYF
TRBV5-8	-	TRBJ1-4	-	TGTGCCAGCAGCCCCCAGGGGACCGCCTTTGAGTGGACTAATGAAAAACTGTTTTTT	CASSPQGTAFEWTNEKLFF
TRBV9	-	TRBJ2-1	-	TGTGCCAGCAGCGTAGTTGGGAACGCTGAGCAGTTCTTC	CASSVVGNAEQFF
TRBV19	-	TRBJ1-1	-	TGTGCCAGTAGTGGGGACACCTTTATGAACACTGAAGCTTTCTTT	CASSGDTFMNTEAFF
TRBV6-1	TRBD2	TRBJ2-1	-	TGTGCCAGCAGATTAGCGGGGGGCCGGACCAATGAGCAGTTCTTC	CASRLAGGRTNEQFF
TRBV20-1	-	TRBJ2-3	-	TGCAGTGCTAGCCCATCAGATACGCAGTATTTT	CSASPSDTQYF
TRBV19	-	TRBJ1-2	-	TGTGCCAGTAGTATACTGTCGGCCAGCCGTGGCTACACCTTC	CASSILSASRGYTF
TRBV19	-	TRBJ2-3	-	TGTGCCAGTAGTATTCGTGTTAGCACAGATACGCAGTATTTT	CASSIRVSTDTQYF
TRBV7-2	-	TRBJ2-1	-	TGTGCCAGCAGCATTGGGCCTGGTTTCAATGAGCAGTTCTTC	CASSIGPGFNEQFF
TRBV4-1	TRBD1	TRBJ2-7	-	TGCGCCAGCAGCCAGGGACAGGGGGTGCGCTACGAGCAGTACTTC	CASSQGQGVRYEQYF
TRBV28	TRBD1	TRBJ2-2	-	TGTGCCAGCAGTCTAACCGGGACAGGGGCCACCGGGGAGCTGTTTTTT	CASSLTGTGATGELFF
TRBV5-1	-	TRBJ2-7	-	TGCGCCAGCAGCTTGAGACCAGGAGCGTCCTACGAGCAGTACTTC	CASSLRPGASYEQYF
TRBV7-8	-	TRBJ1-1	-	TGTGCCGGCGGTTCCAACATGAGGCTCACTGAAGCTTTCTTT	CAGGSNMRLTEAFF
TRBV18	-	TRBJ1-1	once	TGTGCCAGCTCACCTACCCAGGCTTTCTTT	CASSPTQAFF
TRBV19	TRBD1	TRBJ1-6	few	TGTGCCAGTAGTGTTGACAGGGGTTCACCCCTCCACTTT	CASSVDRGSPLHF